This entry is about one T cell receptor (beta chain). J gave up 3 bases and V 4 bases, and 3 bases lay outside the gene matches. The CDR3 consists of 14 residues. CDR1 MNHEY and CDR2 SMNVEV come from the germline V gene (reference sequence). The entry originates in a study of blood T cell repertoires in COVID-19. The data were produced by immunoSEQ multiplex PCR, yet TCRdb's version contains in-frame clones alone and is incomplete. The repertoire holds roughly 200,000 clones, with about 82% as singletons. The chain is built from TRBV27 and TRBJ2-1, with TRBD1 matching 7 bases. Sequencing used peripheral blood. The sequence derives from a man aged 65 to 79 with active or convalescent COVID-19. CDR3 sequence: CASSSSGGYNEQFF. The DNA for the CDR3 is TGTGCCAGCAGTTCCTCAGGGGGCTACAATGAGCAGTTCTTC.